This record concerns one T cell receptor beta chain sequence. It lacks a known antigen. No base quality values were provided; no much bigger clone lies one nucleotide off. Synthesis of TCR cDNA relied on 5'RACE template switching, a step that introduced a universal primer site along with unique molecular identifiers. Priming of cDNA synthesis was performed from both the TCR alpha and TCR beta constant segments. Library amplification involved two PCR steps, and the second step added sample barcodes and sequencing adapters. Sequencing of the libraries was done on either Illumina HiSeq 2500 (2x100 bp) or NovaSeq (2x150 bp). The paper's data handling went like this. Demultiplexing of reads and collapsing into UMI consensus sequences were performed with MIGEC, and V(D)J alignment was carried out with MiXCR. Vaccine-responding clonotypes were identified with edgeR using replicate PBMC samples, with FDR below 0.01 and a log2 fold change above 5 up to day 15 being required. Each bulk clonotype was labeled CD4 or CD8 based on which sequenced repertoire, CD4 or CD8, contained the clonotype at higher abundance. TCRdb redid the processing of the public reads, applying fastp at Q25 and MiXCR, and retained in-frame beta chains. Records with the same CDR3 protein are collapsed into one entry carrying the most frequent genes and DNA. The V and J calls follow TCRdb's processing rather than the paper's. The table for this sample lists about 500,000 distinct CDR3 sequences; roughly a sixth of them were counted only once. Around 15% of the sample belongs to the ten largest clones.

This specimen comes from a study of T cells after yellow fever vaccination (dated by TCRdb to about 2019). Broadly, across the study: Libraries from fractions with low cell numbers were prepared with the SMART-Seq v4 Ultra Low Input RNA kit. Blood was drawn at multiple timepoints before and after primary and secondary immunization, with bulk PBMC replicates and cell subsets isolated. Two healthy male donors, one aged 18 to 29 and one aged 30 to 39 years, were included in the cohort. Bulk TCR alpha and beta repertoires were sequenced longitudinally to track T-cell clones before and after primary and booster YFV17D yellow fever vaccination. Study-level results and caveats: Because the study included only a couple of donors, the extent to which the findings can be generalized is limited. After the booster, most of the clones that had expanded following primary vaccination were detected again (almost 98% of CD4 and 80% to 90% of CD8), which suggests that memory was broadly maintained. Computational filtering was required because FACS-sorted repertoires could contain abundant contaminating clonotypes from the bulk population. A small share of clonotypes occurred in both CD4 and CD8 compartments, likely arising from convergent recombination. Compared with the primary T-cell response, the secondary T-cell response was weaker but faster, peaking on day 5 rather than day 15.

The junction carries 7 bases between V and J, which are trimmed by 3 bases and 3 bases respectively. CDR1 is given as SGDLS and CDR2 as YYNGEE, both from the germline V gene. Inclusive of the bounding cysteine and phenylalanine, the CDR3 is 13 residues long. The kept DNA is CDR3 alone, 39 bases in frame from the first base. Explained via the paper, the treatment or condition label denotes: live attenuated yellow fever vaccine strain. At each blood-draw timepoint, two biological replicates of bulk PBMCs were collected. PBMCs were isolated from peripheral blood using a standard Ficoll-Paque protocol. RNA was extracted with TriZol from bulk PBMCs, CD4 and CD8 fractions, and dextramer-positive and dextramer-negative fractions.

This specimen was PBMCs, taken around 5 days after the first yellow fever vaccination. This clonotype was obtained from a man between 18 and 35 years old who received the YFV17D yellow fever vaccine. The chain was built from TRBV9 and TRBJ1-5; the D gene identity is not certain. CDR3 protein: CASSEGLNQPQHF. The DNA reads TGTGCCAGCAGCGAAGGACTCAATCAGCCCCAGCATTTT.